These 9 T cell receptor beta chains share one sample of origin, sequenced in a study of cytomegalovirus exposure and HLA in healthy donors. 13 Jbeta primers and 60 Vbeta primers were used for the PCR. Repertoires were generated with immunoSEQ multiplex PCR, while TCRdb's copy carries only in-frame clones and drops some. The profile shows fewer than 250,000 clones, roughly 81% of them singletons. Material: PBMCs. The receptors derive from a woman in her 30s in good health and CMV-seropositive.

This chain connects TRBV28 to TRBJ2-7; TRBD2 might be the D (6 bases). Trimming took off 4 bases at V and 3 bases at J, with 19 bases between the two ends. This CDR3 contains 16 residues. CDR1 and CDR2 (germline): MDHEN, SYDVKM. The CDR3: CASSWGGGDPHYEQYF. The CDR3, as DNA: TGTGCCAGCAGTTGGGGTGGAGGGGACCCCCACTACGAGCAGTACTTC.

This clone was detected once. The CDR3 loop is CASSIGWLSGEQYF. CDR3 DNA: TGTGCCAGTAGTATTGGCTGGCTCAGCGGCGAGCAGTACTTC. V and J are TRBV19 and TRBJ2-7; D perhaps matches TRBD2 (5 bases). V lost 3 bases and J 6 bases, leaving 15 bases between the germline ends. This CDR3 has 14 amino acids. CDR1 is LNHDA and CDR2 is SQIVND in the germline V gene (reference sequence).

V and J are TRBV11-2 and TRBJ1-1; no firm D call. The CDR3 spans 15 residues. Trimming left V 0 bases short and J 0 bases short, with 8 bases between. Germline CDR1 is SGHAT and CDR2 is FQNNGV. The CDR3 here is CASSLERGLNTEAFF. CDR3 bases: TGTGCCAGCAGCTTAGAGCGCGGTTTGAACACTGAAGCTTTCTTT.

The chain's CDR3 is CASSEPGSDTQYF. The CDR3 nucleotides read TGTGCCAGCAGTGAGCCGGGGTCAGATACGCAGTATTTT. This chain links TRBV6-4 with TRBJ2-3, with D possibly matching TRBD2 (5 bases). Germline V gives CDR1 MRHNA, CDR2 SNTAGT. This CDR3 region has 13 residues. V lost 3 bases, J lost 4 bases, and 8 bases lay in between.

The J gene is TRBJ2-1, the V gene TRBV13, with D unclear. The CDR3 spans 12 residues. Germline V CDR1 and CDR2: PRHDT, FYEKMQ (reference sequence). The V end was cut by 2 bases, the J end by 7 bases, with 6 bases between. Here the CDR3 DNA reads TGTGCCAGCAGCTTACAGGTGAATGAGCAGTTCTTC. It specifies CASSLQVNEQFF.

This chain connects TRBV11-1 to TRBJ2-5; D might be TRBD1 (6 bases). From germline, CDR1 is SGHAT and CDR2 FQDESV (reference sequence). This CDR3 contains 14 residues. Between the trimmed V and J ends, which lost 5 bases and 1 base, there was a span of 11 bases. The CDR3 spells CASSTRDTQETQYF. The CDR3 DNA follows: TGTGCCAGCAGCACCCGGGACACCCAAGAGACCCAGTACTTC.

This chain connects TRBV27 to TRBJ2-3; 8 bases agree with TRBD2. The CDR3 runs 15 residues. Losses at the gene ends were 6 bases for V and 2 bases for J; bases not matched to a gene: 7. Looked up from germline, CDR1 is MNHEY and CDR2 is SMNVEV (reference sequence). In DNA form, the CDR3 reads TGTGCCAGCAGCAAAACCGGGAGGGACACAGATACGCAGTATTTT. This encodes CASSKTGRDTDTQYF.

This clone has only a few counts. This chain links TRBV5-6 with TRBJ2-1; 14 bases agree with TRBD2. CDR1 and CDR2 from the germline V gene are SGHDT and YYEEEE. The CDR3 consists of 16 residues. After removal of 4 bases from V and 7 bases from J, the junction contained 7 bases not matched to a gene. CDR3 region: CASSPGLAGEWNEQFF. CDR3 bases: TGTGCCAGCAGCCCGGGACTAGCGGGAGAGTGGAATGAGCAGTTCTTC.

This chain connects TRBV10-3 to TRBJ1-3; D is unresolved. The V and J ends lost 3 bases and 7 bases respectively, with 22 bases between them. The germline V gene has CDR1 ENHRY and CDR2 SYGVKD. There are 17 residues in the CDR3. In nucleotides, the CDR3 is TGTGCCATCAGTGATTCGGTTGATGGACTGATGACGAACACCATATATTTT. This sequence encodes CAISDSVDGLMTNTIYF.